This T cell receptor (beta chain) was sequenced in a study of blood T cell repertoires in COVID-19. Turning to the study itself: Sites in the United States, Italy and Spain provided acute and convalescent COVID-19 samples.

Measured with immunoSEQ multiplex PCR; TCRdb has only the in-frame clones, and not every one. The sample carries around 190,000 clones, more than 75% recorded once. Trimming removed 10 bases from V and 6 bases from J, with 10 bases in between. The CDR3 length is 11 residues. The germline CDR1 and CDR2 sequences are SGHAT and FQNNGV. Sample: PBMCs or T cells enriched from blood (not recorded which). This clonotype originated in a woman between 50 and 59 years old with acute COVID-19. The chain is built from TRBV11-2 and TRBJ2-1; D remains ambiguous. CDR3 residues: CATTRGNEQFF. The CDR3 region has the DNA TGTGCCACGACGCGAGGCAATGAGCAGTTCTTC.